This note documents a single TCR beta chain sequence. The length of the CDR3 is 15 residues. Germline V gene sequence: CDR1 MDHEN, CDR2 SYDVKM. Losses at the gene ends were 8 bases for V and 2 bases for J; bases not matched to a gene: 6. TCRdb itself ran the RT-PCR reads through MiXCR, one entry per CDR3 protein. The repertoire has 650,000 to 850,000 distinct CDR3 sequences, roughly 13% of them found once; the top ten carry less than 7%. These data belong to a study of response to subunit inactivated influenza vaccine. This chain links TRBV28 with TRBJ2-3; TRBD2 agrees at 11 bases. Material: PBMCs from blood, obtained less than 15 days before vaccination. This clonotype originated in a man aged 50 to 60 who received an inactivated influenza vaccine. As DNA, the CDR3 is TGTGCCAGCGACGTAGCGGGGGGGGTCACAGATACGCAGTATTTT. It encodes CASDVAGGVTDTQYF. Based on the CDR3 plus reference TRBV28 and TRBJ2-3, the full variable domain is DVKVTQSSRYLVKRTGEKVFLECVQDMDHENMFWYRQDPGLGLRLIYFSYDVKMKEKGDIPEGYSVSREKKERFSLILESASTNQTSMYLCASDVAGGVTDTQYFGPGTRLTVL.